This entry lists 27 T cell receptor beta chains sequenced from one sample in a study of early T cells in non-severe SARS-CoV-2 infection. TCRdb independently ran MiXCR on the 5' RACE reads; one entry per CDR3 protein. Among more than 50,000 distinct CDR3 sequences listed, more than 9% were seen once. Sequencing was done on a sample of whole blood. Receptors originate from an adult who was a healthcare worker with PCR-confirmed SARS-CoV-2 infection or an uninfected control (not recorded which).

CDR3 coding DNA: TGTGCCATCAGTGAGTCAAGGGACGGGAACACTGAAGCTTTCTTT. It encodes CAISESRDGNTEAFF. The gene calls are TRBV10-3 and TRBJ1-1; tentative D call: TRBD1 (5 bases). The V gene lost 0 bases and the J gene lost 1 base, with 9 bases spanning the gap. The CDR3 is 15 amino acids. Germline CDR1 reads ENHRY; CDR2 reads SYGVKD.

This clonotype was recorded many times. This chain connects TRBV7-3 to TRBJ2-1, with 8 bases aligning to TRBD2. Germline V gene lookup returns CDR1 SGHTA and CDR2 FQGTGA. The CDR3 is 17 residues long. V shed 3 bases and J 10 bases; nucleotides not matched to a gene: 17. CDR3 sequence (DNA): TGTGCCAGCAGCTTCGGATCCTTTGCGGGGGGCGCCACGGAGCAGTTCTTC. It translates to CASSFGSFAGGATEQFF.

This clonotype was seen repeatedly, ten times or more. This chain connects TRBV20-1 to TRBJ2-7, with 10 bases that match TRBD1. The CDR3 extends over 16 amino acids. V shed 6 bases and J 2 bases; nucleotides not matched to a gene: 13. Germline V gene data show CDR1 as DFQATT and CDR2 as SNEGSKA (reference sequence). The DNA for the CDR3 is TGCAGTGCCAGAATGGGGACAGGGGTTAGAACCTACGAGCAGTACTTC. It specifies CSARMGTGVRTYEQYF.

The chain links TRBV7-8 to TRBJ2-1; 8 nucleotides line up with TRBD1. This CDR3 contains 15 residues. Germline loops: CDR1 SGHVS, CDR2 FQNEAQ. The V segment lost 1 base and the J segment 6 bases; nucleotides outside the gene matches: 5. CDR3 DNA sequence: TGTGCCAGCAGCTTAGACACAGGGGGTATCAATGAGCAGTTCTTC. Translated, it gives CASSLDTGGINEQFF. Complete variable domain (other parts from reference TRBV7-8 and TRBJ2-1): GAGVSQSPRYKVAKRGQDVALRCDPISGHVSLFWYQQALGQGPEFLTYFQNEAQLDKSGLPSDRFFAERPEGSVSTLKIQRTQQEDSAVYLCASSLDTGGINEQFFGPGTRLTVL.

This clonotype was observed a handful of times. The chain uses TRBV4-2 and TRBJ1-1; 7 bases are shared with TRBD1. CDR1 and CDR2 from the germline V gene are LGHNA and YNFKEQ. The trim removed 1 base at V and 6 bases at J, leaving 5 bases unmatched. The CDR3 extends over 14 amino acids. CDR3 sequence: CASSQGNRGAEAFF. In nucleotides, the CDR3 is TGTGCCAGCAGCCAAGGGAACAGGGGCGCTGAAGCTTTCTTT.

This clonotype has a count of ten or more. The chain has TRBV10-3 and TRBJ2-1; 8 nucleotides line up with TRBD2. Germline V gives CDR1 ENHRY, CDR2 SYGVKD. CDR3 length equals 15 residues. The V and J ends lost 3 bases and 6 bases, in that order; junction bases with no gene match: 7. CDR3 amino acids: CAISEGLAAFNEQFF. CDR3 coding DNA: TGTGCCATCAGTGAAGGACTAGCAGCCTTCAATGAGCAGTTCTTC.

This clonotype was observed many times. The chain uses TRBV9 and TRBJ2-2, with D maybe TRBD1 (5 bases). V gave up 4 bases and J gave up 4 bases, with 14 bases separating them. This CDR3 region has 15 residues. Germline V lookup: CDR1 SGDLS, CDR2 YYNGEE. For the CDR3, the DNA is TGTGCCAGCAGCTCGAGCGAGACAGCCACCGGGGAGCTGTTTTTT. Its protein product is CASSSSETATGELFF.

The sample holds many counts of this clonotype. The V gene is TRBV20-1, the J gene TRBJ2-7; possibly TRBD1 or TRBD2 for D (5 bases each). Trimming stripped 1 base from V and 1 base from J, with 17 bases between. The CDR3 runs 16 residues. CDR1 is DFQATT and CDR2 is SNEGSKA in the germline V gene (reference sequence). CDR3 in amino acids: CSARVRSRGYSYEQYF. In DNA form, the CDR3 reads TGCAGTGCTAGAGTTCGGTCGAGGGGTTATTCCTACGAGCAGTACTTC.

This clonotype was detected only a few times. This chain joins TRBV7-6 and TRBJ1-4; a possible D gene is TRBD1 (5 bases). Germline assignment: CDR1 SGHVS and CDR2 FNYEAQ. The CDR3 is 15 amino acids. V was clipped by 4 bases and J by 8 bases, with 17 bases between them. The CDR3 here is CASSSRDSQWEKLFF. The CDR3 DNA reads TGTGCCAGCAGCTCCCGGGACTCTCAATGGGAAAAACTGTTTTTT. Supplemented by reference TRBV7-6 and TRBJ1-4, the full variable domain reads GAGVSQSPRYKVTKRGQDVALRCDPISGHVSLYWYRQALGQGPEFLTYFNYEAQQDKSGLPNDRFSAERPEGSISTLTIQRTEQRDSAMYRCASSSRDSQWEKLFFGSGTQLSVL.

The gene calls are TRBV6-5 and TRBJ2-2; TRBD1 agrees at 7 bases. Trimming cost V 10 bases and J 1 base; bases outside gene matches: 6. CDR3 length: 14 amino acids. Germline V gene data show CDR1 as MNHEY and CDR2 as SVGAGI. CDR3 coding DNA: TGTGCCACCATGGGACAGCTGAACACCGGGGAGCTGTTTTTT. This codes for CATMGQLNTGELFF.

This clonotype was recorded at least ten times. The gene calls are TRBV10-2 and TRBJ1-2; 9 nucleotides line up with TRBD1. Germline V gives CDR1 WSHSY, CDR2 SAAADI. The junction had 6 bases not matched to a gene; V was cut back by 7 bases and J by 3 bases. This CDR3 has 14 amino acids. CDR3 DNA sequence: TGCGCCAGCACGGACAGGGGCAAGGACTATGGCTACACCTTC. Its protein is CASTDRGKDYGYTF.

This clonotype rates as medium-sized. The V gene is TRBV11-3, the J gene TRBJ1-6; 7 bases map to TRBD1. CDR3 length equals 14 residues. Germline CDR1 is SGHNT and CDR2 is YENEEA. Losses at the gene ends were 4 bases for V and 7 bases for J; bases not matched to a gene: 4. The CDR3 DNA is TGTGCCAGCAGCTCCGGGACAGTGAATTCACCCCTCCACTTT. Translated: CASSSGTVNSPLHF.

This chain uses TRBV7-8 with TRBJ2-3, with 9 bases aligning to TRBD1. The CDR3 consists of 15 residues. Germline loops: CDR1 SGHVS, CDR2 FQNEAQ. The V and J ends lost 5 bases and 4 bases, in that order; junction bases with no gene match: 7. In DNA, the CDR3 is TGTGCCAGCAGCCGGGGACAGGGTAAAGCAGATACGCAGTATTTT. It translates to CASSRGQGKADTQYF.

This clonotype occurred many times. The chain links TRBV29-1 to TRBJ2-3; weak D call: TRBD1 (5 bases). The CDR3 consists of 12 residues. V was trimmed by 1 base and J by 8 bases, leaving 10 bases between them. Germline CDR1 and CDR2: SQVTM and ANQGSEA. The CDR3 DNA is TGCAGCGTTGAAGTTTTGGGGCTTACGCAGTATTTT. Protein sequence: CSVEVLGLTQYF.

This clonotype was counted many times. J is TRBJ1-6 and V is TRBV28; D might be TRBD1 (6 bases). CDR1 and CDR2 from the germline V gene are MDHEN and SYDVKM. This CDR3 spans 16 amino acids. V gave up 4 bases and J gave up 7 bases, with 17 bases separating them. In nucleotides, the CDR3 is TGTGCCAGCAGTTCACTCGCCAGGGGAACCAATTCACCCCTCCACTTT. This encodes CASSSLARGTNSPLHF.

The sample holds many counts of this clonotype. This rearrangement joins TRBV4-1 to TRBJ2-1; 10 bases align to TRBD2. Germline trimming cut 4 bases from V and 9 bases from J; bases unmatched to any gene: 12. This CDR3 comprises 16 residues. The germline V gene encodes CDR1 MGHRA and CDR2 YSYEKL. CDR3 sequence reads: CASSREPSGSFTEQFF. CDR3 sequence (DNA): TGCGCCAGCAGCCGGGAGCCTAGCGGGAGTTTCACTGAGCAGTTCTTC.

The table lists this clonotype with many counts. The chain has TRBV3-1 and TRBJ2-7; TRBD2 agrees at 7 bases. Losses at the gene ends were 6 bases for V and 2 bases for J; bases not matched to a gene: 7. Germline assignment: CDR1 LGHDT and CDR2 YNNKEL (reference sequence). The CDR3 is made up of 14 amino acids. CDR3 region: CASSRGDWAYEQYF. The CDR3 DNA follows: TGTGCCAGCAGTCGGGGGGACTGGGCCTACGAGCAGTACTTC.

This clonotype was found a few times. V usage is TRBV12-3 or TRBV12-4 and J usage is TRBJ2-7; D gene ambiguous. This CDR3 comprises 13 residues. Trimming pared 2 bases from V and 3 bases from J, leaving 8 bases between. The CDR3 region is CASSLQQIYEQYF. CDR3 coding DNA: TGTGCCAGCAGTTTACAACAGATCTACGAGCAGTACTTC.

The rearrangement uses TRBV10-3 and TRBJ1-2, with D unclear. This CDR3 has 13 amino acids. The V end was cut by 6 bases, the J end by 4 bases, with 12 bases between. Looked up from germline, CDR1 is ENHRY and CDR2 is SYGVKD. Here the CDR3 DNA reads TGTGCCATCAGCCGAGACGGAACCTATGGCTACACCTTC. Encoded protein: CAISRDGTYGYTF.

This clonotype was observed at least ten times. The CDR3 nucleotides are TGTGCCAGCAGTTGGGGGATTGCGGGAGAGGAGCAGTTCTTC. It codes for CASSWGIAGEEQFF. The rearrangement links TRBV27 to TRBJ2-1, with 7 bases that match TRBD2. Germline CDR1 reads MNHEY; CDR2 reads SMNVEV (reference sequence). V lost 4 bases to trimming and J lost 10 bases; unmatched junction nucleotides: 10. The length of the CDR3 is 14 residues.

Many counts were recorded for this clonotype. This rearrangement joins TRBV20-1 to TRBJ1-2; D unresolved. Germline V CDR1 and CDR2: DFQATT, SNEGSKA (reference sequence). This CDR3 comprises 13 residues. V was pared by 6 bases and J by 6 bases, with 17 bases between. The CDR3 region is CSAPDTQRDGYTF. Here the CDR3 DNA reads TGCAGTGCGCCCGACACGCAGCGGGATGGCTACACCTTC.

This clonotype was found many times. This chain uses TRBV2 with TRBJ2-7, with 7 bases matching TRBD1. V shed 5 bases and J 6 bases; nucleotides not matched to a gene: 4. CDR1 is SNHLY, CDR2 FYNNEI, per germline. The CDR3 contains 12 residues. As DNA, the CDR3 is TGTGCCAGCAGTTCTTACAGGGGCGAGCAGTACTTC. Its protein product is CASSSYRGEQYF.

This chain uses TRBV7-2 with TRBJ1-1; the D is unclear. This CDR3 has 15 amino acids. V dropped 1 base and J dropped 1 base, with 10 bases sitting between them. Germline loops: CDR1 SGHTA, CDR2 FQGNSA. As DNA, the CDR3 is TGTGCCAGCAGCTTAGTTCTGGGAGGGAACACTGAAGCTTTCTTT. It codes for CASSLVLGGNTEAFF.

V and J are TRBV30 and TRBJ1-5; D gene uncertain. The CDR3 runs 13 residues. Trimming took 6 bases from V and 3 from J, leaving 12 bases between them. CDR1 GTSNPN and CDR2 SVGIG come from the germline V gene (reference sequence). For the CDR3, the DNA is TGTGCCTGCCGACTGACGGTCAATCAGCCCCAGCATTTT. It yields the protein CACRLTVNQPQHF.

This clonotype was detected ten times or more. The chain combines TRBV5-1 with TRBJ2-7; tentative D call: TRBD2 (5 bases). The V and J ends lost 3 bases and 1 base respectively, with 11 bases between them. Looked up from germline, CDR1 is SGHRS and CDR2 is YFSETQ. The CDR3 length is 14 residues. The CDR3 sequence is CASSSTGISYEQYF. The CDR3 bases are TGCGCCAGCAGCTCCACGGGGATATCCTACGAGCAGTACTTC.

This clonotype was detected only a few times. This chain connects TRBV5-5 to TRBJ2-3; a weak D match, TRBD2 (6 bases). V lost 4 bases to trimming and J lost 10 bases, with 16 bases between them. The germline V gene encodes CDR1 SGHKS and CDR2 YYEKEE (reference sequence). There are 13 residues in the CDR3. For the CDR3, the DNA is TGTGCCAGCAGCCTGCGGGCCGGGGAGGCGCAGTATTTT. It translates to CASSLRAGEAQYF.

This clonotype has ten or more counts. The chain combines TRBV24-1 with TRBJ2-2; unclear D gene. This CDR3 is built from 13 residues. The V gene lost 0 bases and the J gene lost 3 bases, with 1 base spanning the gap. Looked up from germline, CDR1 is KGHDR and CDR2 is SFDVKD. The CDR3 loop is CATSDLYTGELFF. CDR3 coding DNA: TGTGCCACCAGTGATTTGTACACCGGGGAGCTGTTTTTT.